This T cell receptor beta chain appears in the sequencing data of a study of CD8 T cells in ankylosing spondylitis. Study-level points and caveats: Clones linked to disease were reported to show significant enrichment in matched ankylosing spondylitis synovial fluid. Prior work had noted some motif variants in reactive arthritis blood and synovial fluid.

This clonotype occurred many times. Its target is not known. The CDR3 totals 16 residues. V was pared by 2 bases and J by 6 bases, with 12 bases of the junction left unmatched. Germline V CDR1 and CDR2: MNHEY, SVGAGI. TCRdb fed the 5' RACE reads into MiXCR, producing one record per CDR3 protein. The sample lists 100,000 to 150,000 distinct CDR3 sequences, approximately 9.9% occurring once. Specimen: blood, either unsorted or a sorted T cell fraction (not recorded which). This clonotype was sampled from a male donor with ankylosing spondylitis or in good health (not recorded which). The chain joins TRBV6-5 to TRBJ1-2; 7 nucleotides align to TRBD1. DNA for the CDR3: TGTGCCAGCAGTTACGACAGGGCGGTGGGATTAGATGGCTACACCTTC. It encodes CASSYDRAVGLDGYTF.